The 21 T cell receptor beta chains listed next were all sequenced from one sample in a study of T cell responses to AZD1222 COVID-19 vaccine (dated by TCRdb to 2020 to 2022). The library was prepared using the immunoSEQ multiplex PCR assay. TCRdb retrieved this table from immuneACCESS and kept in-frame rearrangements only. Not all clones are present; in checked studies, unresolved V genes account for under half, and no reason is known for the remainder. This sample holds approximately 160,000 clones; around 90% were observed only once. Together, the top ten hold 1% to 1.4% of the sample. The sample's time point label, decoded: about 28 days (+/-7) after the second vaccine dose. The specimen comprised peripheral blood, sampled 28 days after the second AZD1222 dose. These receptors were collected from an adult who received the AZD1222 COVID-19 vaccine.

In DNA form, the CDR3 reads TGTGCCAGCAGGGGGGGGTGGACGAACTATGGCTACACCTTC. It codes for CASRGGWTNYGYTF. This rearrangement joins TRBV28 to TRBJ1-2; perhaps TRBD1 as D (5 bases). With 6 bases removed from V and 2 bases from J, the gap between germline ends came to 13 bases. CDR3 length equals 14 residues. Germline V lookup: CDR1 MDHEN, CDR2 SYDVKM.

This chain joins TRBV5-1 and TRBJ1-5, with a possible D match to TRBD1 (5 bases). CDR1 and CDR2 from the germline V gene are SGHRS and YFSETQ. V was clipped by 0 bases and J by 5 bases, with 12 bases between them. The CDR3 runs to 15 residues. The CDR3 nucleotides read TGCGCCAGCAGCTTGGAATCAGGGAGGGATCAGCCCCAGCATTTT. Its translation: CASSLESGRDQPQHF.

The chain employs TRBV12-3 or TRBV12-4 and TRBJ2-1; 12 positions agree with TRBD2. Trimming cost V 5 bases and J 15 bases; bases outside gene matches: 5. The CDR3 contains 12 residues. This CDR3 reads CASSPTSGGLFF. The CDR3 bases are TGTGCCAGCAGTCCTACTAGCGGGGGGCTGTTCTTC.

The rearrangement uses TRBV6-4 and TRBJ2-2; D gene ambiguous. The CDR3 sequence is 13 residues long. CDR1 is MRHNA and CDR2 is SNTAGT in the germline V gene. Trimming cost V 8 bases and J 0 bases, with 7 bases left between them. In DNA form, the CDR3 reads TGTGCCAGCGGGGTTTCGAACACCGGGGAGCTGTTTTTT. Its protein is CASGVSNTGELFF.

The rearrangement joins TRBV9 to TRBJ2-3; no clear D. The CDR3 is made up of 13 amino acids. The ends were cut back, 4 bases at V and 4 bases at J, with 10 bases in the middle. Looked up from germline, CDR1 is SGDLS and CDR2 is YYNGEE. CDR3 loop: CASSLLSSDTQYF. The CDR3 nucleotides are TGTGCCAGCAGCTTACTCTCTTCAGATACGCAGTATTTT.

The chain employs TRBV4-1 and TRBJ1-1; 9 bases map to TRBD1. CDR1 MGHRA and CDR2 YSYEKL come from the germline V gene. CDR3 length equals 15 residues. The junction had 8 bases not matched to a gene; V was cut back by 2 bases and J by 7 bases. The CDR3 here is CASSQSYRGPGEAFF. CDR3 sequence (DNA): TGCGCCAGCAGCCAATCCTACAGGGGGCCGGGTGAAGCTTTCTTT.

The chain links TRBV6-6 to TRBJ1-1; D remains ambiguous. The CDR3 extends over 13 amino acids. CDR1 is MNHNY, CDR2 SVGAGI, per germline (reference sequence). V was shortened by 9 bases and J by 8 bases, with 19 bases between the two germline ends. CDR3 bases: TGTGCCAGTCGCCGAGACCCCAGGATGGAAGCTTTCTTT. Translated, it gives CASRRDPRMEAFF.

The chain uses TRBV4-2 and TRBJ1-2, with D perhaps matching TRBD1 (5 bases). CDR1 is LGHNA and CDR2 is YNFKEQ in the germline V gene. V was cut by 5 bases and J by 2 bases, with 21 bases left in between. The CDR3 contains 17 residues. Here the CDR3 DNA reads TGTGCCAGCAGCGGTAGACCCGACAGTTATACAAACTATGGCTACACCTTC. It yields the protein CASSGRPDSYTNYGYTF.

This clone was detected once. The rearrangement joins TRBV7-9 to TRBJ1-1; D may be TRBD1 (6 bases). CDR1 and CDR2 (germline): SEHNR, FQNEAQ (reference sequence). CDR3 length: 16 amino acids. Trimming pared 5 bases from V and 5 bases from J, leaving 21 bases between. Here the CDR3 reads CASSPRAGDSRTEAFF. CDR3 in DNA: TGTGCCAGCAGCCCCCGGGCAGGGGATTCGAGGACTGAAGCTTTCTTT.

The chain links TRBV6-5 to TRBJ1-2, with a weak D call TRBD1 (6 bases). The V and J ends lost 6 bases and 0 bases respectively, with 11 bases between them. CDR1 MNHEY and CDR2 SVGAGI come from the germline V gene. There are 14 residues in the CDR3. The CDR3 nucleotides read TGTGCCAGCAGCCCAGGGGTAACTAACTATGGCTACACCTTC. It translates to CASSPGVTNYGYTF.

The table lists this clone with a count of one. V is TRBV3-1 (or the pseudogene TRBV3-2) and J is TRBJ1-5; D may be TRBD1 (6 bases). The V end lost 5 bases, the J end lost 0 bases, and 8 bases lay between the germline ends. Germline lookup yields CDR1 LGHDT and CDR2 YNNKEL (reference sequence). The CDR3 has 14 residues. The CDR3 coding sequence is TGTGCCAGCAGCACAGGGTATAGCAATCAGCCCCAGCATTTT. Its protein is CASSTGYSNQPQHF.

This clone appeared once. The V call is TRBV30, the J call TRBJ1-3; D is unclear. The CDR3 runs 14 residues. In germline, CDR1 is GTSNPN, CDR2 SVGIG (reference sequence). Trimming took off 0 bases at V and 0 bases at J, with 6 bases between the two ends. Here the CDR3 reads CAWSVFSSGNTIYF. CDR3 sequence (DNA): TGTGCCTGGAGTGTATTCTCCTCTGGAAACACCATATATTTT.

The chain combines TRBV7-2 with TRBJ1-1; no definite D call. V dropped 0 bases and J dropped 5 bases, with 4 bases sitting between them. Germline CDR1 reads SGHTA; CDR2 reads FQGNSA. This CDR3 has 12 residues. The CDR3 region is CASSLAGTEAFF. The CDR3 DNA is TGTGCCAGCAGCTTAGCTGGTACTGAAGCTTTCTTT. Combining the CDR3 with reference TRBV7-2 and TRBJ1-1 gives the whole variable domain GAGVSQSPSNKVTEKGKDVELRCDPISGHTALYWYRQSLGQGLEFLIYFQGNSAPDKSGLPSDRFSAERTGGSVSTLTIQRTQQEDSAVYLCASSLAGTEAFFGQGTRLTVV.

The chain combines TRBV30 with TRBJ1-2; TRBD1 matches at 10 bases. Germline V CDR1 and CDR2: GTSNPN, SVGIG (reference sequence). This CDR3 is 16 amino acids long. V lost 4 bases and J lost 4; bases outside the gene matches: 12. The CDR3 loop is CAWTGDRGRLSYGYTF. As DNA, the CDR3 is TGTGCCTGGACGGGCGACAGGGGGCGTTTAAGCTATGGCTACACCTTC.

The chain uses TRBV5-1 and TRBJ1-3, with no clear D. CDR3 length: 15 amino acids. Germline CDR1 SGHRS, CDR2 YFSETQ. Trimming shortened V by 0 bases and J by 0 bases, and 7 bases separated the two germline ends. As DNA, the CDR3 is TGCGCCAGCAGCTTGGAACCGAGCTCTGGAAACACCATATATTTT. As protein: CASSLEPSSGNTIYF.

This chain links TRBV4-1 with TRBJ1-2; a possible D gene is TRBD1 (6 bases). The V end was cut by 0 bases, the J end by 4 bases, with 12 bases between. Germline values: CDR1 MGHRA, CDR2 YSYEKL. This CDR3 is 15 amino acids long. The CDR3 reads CASSQDPGQSYGYTF. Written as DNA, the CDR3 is TGCGCCAGCAGCCAAGATCCGGGACAATCCTATGGCTACACCTTC.

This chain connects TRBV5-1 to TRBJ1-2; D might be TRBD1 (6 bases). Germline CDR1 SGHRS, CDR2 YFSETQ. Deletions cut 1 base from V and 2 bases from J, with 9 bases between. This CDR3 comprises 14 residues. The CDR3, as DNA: TGCGCCAGCAGCTTGAGTCAGGGGAACTATGGCTACACCTTC. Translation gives CASSLSQGNYGYTF.

DNA of the CDR3: TGTGCCAGCAGCTTTAGGTCTACAGGGAACACTGAAGCTTTCTTT. Residues: CASSFRSTGNTEAFF. This chain links TRBV5-5 with TRBJ1-1; TRBD1 is a possible D gene (5 bases). The ends were cut back, 2 bases at V and 1 base at J, with 12 bases in the middle. CDR1 is SGHKS, CDR2 YYEKEE, per germline (reference sequence). The CDR3 sequence is 15 residues long.

CDR3: CSVKGAGQPQHF. CDR3 sequence (DNA): TGCAGCGTGAAGGGTGCCGGCCAGCCCCAGCATTTT. The chain is built from TRBV29-1 and TRBJ1-5; D unresolved. With 6 bases removed from V and 7 bases from J, the gap between germline ends came to 13 bases. From germline, CDR1 is SQVTM and CDR2 ANQGSEA. This CDR3 has 12 amino acids.

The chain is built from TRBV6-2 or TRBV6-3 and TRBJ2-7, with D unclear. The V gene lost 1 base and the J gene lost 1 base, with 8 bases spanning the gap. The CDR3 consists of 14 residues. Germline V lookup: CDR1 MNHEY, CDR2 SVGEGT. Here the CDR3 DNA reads TGTGCCAGCAGTTACTTGGACGAATCCTACGAGCAGTACTTC. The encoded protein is CASSYLDESYEQYF.

The CDR3 is CASSVGQGYTEAFF. The CDR3, as DNA: TGTGCCAGTAGTGTGGGACAGGGGTACACTGAAGCTTTCTTT. The chain combines TRBV19 with TRBJ1-1; 10 nucleotides align to TRBD1. V was pared by 5 bases and J by 3 bases, with 3 bases of the junction left unmatched. The CDR3 extends over 14 amino acids. CDR1 and CDR2 from the germline V gene are LNHDA and SQIVND (reference sequence).